The 10 T cell receptor beta chains below all came from one sample that was sequenced in a study of blood T cell repertoires in COVID-19. Profiled with immunoSEQ multiplex PCR; TCRdb holds only in-frame clones, not every one. The sample contains about 300,000 clones, nearly 90% of which appear only once. Sequenced: PBMCs or T cells enriched from blood (not recorded which). Source of these receptors: a woman between 18 and 30 years old with acute COVID-19.

The chain is built from TRBV18 and TRBJ2-5; tentative D call: TRBD2 (5 bases). The CDR3 runs to 13 residues. The V end lost 3 bases, the J end lost 4 bases, and 9 bases lay between the germline ends. Germline V gene lookup returns CDR1 KGHSH and CDR2 LQKENI. As DNA, the CDR3 is TGTGCCAGCTCACCGCAGAGGGCAGAGACCCAGTACTTC. Its protein product is CASSPQRAETQYF.

The chain is built from TRBV19 and TRBJ2-7; 9 positions agree with TRBD2. Germline V lookup: CDR1 LNHDA, CDR2 SQIVND (reference sequence). This CDR3 contains 15 residues. The V segment lost 5 bases and the J segment 6 bases; nucleotides outside the gene matches: 11. The CDR3 loop reads CASSGFGTSSLEQYF. DNA of the CDR3: TGTGCCAGTAGTGGATTTGGGACTAGCAGCCTCGAGCAGTACTTC.

The V and J genes are TRBV6-1 and TRBJ1-5; no firm D call. The CDR3 extends over 15 amino acids. V dropped 1 base and J dropped 8 bases, with 15 bases sitting between them. Germline-derived CDR1 and CDR2 are MNHNS and SASEGT. CDR3 DNA sequence: TGTGCCAGCAGTGAAGTGAATGCCCAGGTAGAGCCCCAGCATTTT. Translating it yields CASSEVNAQVEPQHF.

This clone has a handful of counts. This chain joins TRBV28 and TRBJ1-4; D possibly corresponds to TRBD1 (5 bases). Germline CDR1 and CDR2: MDHEN and SYDVKM. The CDR3 extends over 14 amino acids. The V and J ends lost 7 bases and 5 bases respectively, with 14 bases between them. The CDR3 DNA reads TGTGCCAGCACTTCGGACGGGGGGAATGAAAAACTGTTTTTT. Its protein product is CASTSDGGNEKLFF. Complete variable domain (other parts from reference TRBV28 and TRBJ1-4): DVKVTQSSRYLVKRTGEKVFLECVQDMDHENMFWYRQDPGLGLRLIYFSYDVKMKEKGDIPEGYSVSREKKERFSLILESASTNQTSMYLCASTSDGGNEKLFFGSGTQLSVL.

The V and J genes are TRBV28 and TRBJ2-3; the match to TRBD2 covers 8 bases. This CDR3 is 14 amino acids long. Germline values: CDR1 MDHEN, CDR2 SYDVKM. The V gene end was trimmed by 6 bases and the J gene end by 5 bases; junction bases not matched to a gene: 7. The CDR3 here is CASSRLASGDTQYF. The CDR3 DNA is TGTGCCAGCAGCAGACTAGCGTCGGGAGATACGCAGTATTTT.

The chain carries TRBV7-9 and TRBJ1-6, with 8 bases that match TRBD1. CDR3 size: 15 residues. Looked up from germline, CDR1 is SEHNR and CDR2 is FQNEAQ (reference sequence). Trimming removed 5 bases from V and 8 bases from J; junction bases left unmatched: 8. This CDR3 is CASSLTGTGDSPLHF. The CDR3 bases are TGTGCCAGCAGCCTAACCGGGACAGGCGATTCACCCCTCCACTTT.

This clone appeared once. CDR3 nucleotide sequence: TGTGCCAGCAGCTGGCTGGTTGAGCAGTTCTTC. Translating it yields CASSWLVEQFF. This chain uses TRBV5-5 with TRBJ2-1, with D hard to call. This CDR3 has 11 residues. V was shortened by 3 bases and J by 9 bases, with 7 bases between the two germline ends. CDR1 is SGHKS and CDR2 is YYEKEE in the germline V gene (reference sequence).

The chain has TRBV27 and TRBJ1-6; 7 nucleotides align to TRBD1. Germline V gene data show CDR1 as MNHEY and CDR2 as SMNVEV (reference sequence). There are 14 residues in the CDR3. J lost 9 bases, V lost 6 bases, and 8 bases had no gene match. CDR3 sequence (DNA): TGTGCCAGCAGCCTCGGGGACAGTATTTCACCCCTCCACTTT. The encoded protein is CASSLGDSISPLHF.

V usage is TRBV4-2 and J usage is TRBJ1-2; TRBD1 might be the D (5 bases). Deletions cut 0 bases from V and 5 bases from J, with 16 bases between. The CDR3 extends over 16 amino acids. Germline loops: CDR1 LGHNA, CDR2 YNFKEQ. In nucleotides, the CDR3 is TGTGCCAGCAGCCAAGAAGAGGGGAGGATTGGGTATGGCTACACCTTC. It specifies CASSQEEGRIGYGYTF.

The rearrangement links TRBV5-1 to TRBJ2-3, with D maybe TRBD2 (5 bases). V gave up 5 bases and J gave up 4 bases, with 17 bases separating them. Looked up from germline, CDR1 is SGHRS and CDR2 is YFSETQ. The CDR3 contains 15 residues. The CDR3, as DNA: TGCGCCAGCAGTCGGCCGGGCGGGCGCCCAGATACGCAGTATTTT. It codes for CASSRPGGRPDTQYF.